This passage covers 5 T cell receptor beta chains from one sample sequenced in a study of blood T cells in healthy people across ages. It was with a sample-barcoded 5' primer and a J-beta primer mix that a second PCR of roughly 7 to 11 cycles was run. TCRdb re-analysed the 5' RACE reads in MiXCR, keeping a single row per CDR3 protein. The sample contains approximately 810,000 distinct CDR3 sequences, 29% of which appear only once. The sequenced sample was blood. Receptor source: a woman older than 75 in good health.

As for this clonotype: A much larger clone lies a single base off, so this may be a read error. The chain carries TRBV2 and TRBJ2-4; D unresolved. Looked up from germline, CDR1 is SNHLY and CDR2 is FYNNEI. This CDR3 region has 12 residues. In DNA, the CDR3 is TGTGCCAGCAGTTCTTTGAAAAGCATTCAGTACTTC. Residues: CASSSLKSIQYF.

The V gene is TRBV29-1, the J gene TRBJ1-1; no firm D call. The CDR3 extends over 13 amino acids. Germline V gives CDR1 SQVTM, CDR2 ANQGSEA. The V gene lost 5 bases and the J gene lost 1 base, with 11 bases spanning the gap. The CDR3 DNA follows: TGCAGCGTTACGCAGGCCCAGAACACTGAAGCTTTCTTT. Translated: CSVTQAQNTEAFF.

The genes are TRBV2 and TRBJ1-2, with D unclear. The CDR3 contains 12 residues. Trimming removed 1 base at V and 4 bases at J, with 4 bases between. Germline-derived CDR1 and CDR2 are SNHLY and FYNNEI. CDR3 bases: TGTGCCAGCAGTGAAGAAGTCTATGGCTACACCTTC. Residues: CASSEEVYGYTF.

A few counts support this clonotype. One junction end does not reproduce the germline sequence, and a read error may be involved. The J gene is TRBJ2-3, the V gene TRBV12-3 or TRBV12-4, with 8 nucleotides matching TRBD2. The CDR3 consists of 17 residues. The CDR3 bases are TGTGCCAGCAGTTTACAACCGGGACTAGTGGGTGCAGATATGCAGTATTTT. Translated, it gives CASSLQPGLVGADMQYF.

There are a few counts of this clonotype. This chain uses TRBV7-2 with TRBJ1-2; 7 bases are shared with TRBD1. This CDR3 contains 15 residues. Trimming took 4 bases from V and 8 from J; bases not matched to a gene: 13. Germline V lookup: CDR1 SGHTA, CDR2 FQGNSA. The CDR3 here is CASSSLDRALGGYTF. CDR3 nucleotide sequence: TGTGCCAGCAGCTCTCTCGACAGGGCTCTAGGAGGCTACACCTTC.